This T cell receptor beta chain emerged from a study of response to subunit inactivated influenza vaccine (dated by TCRdb to 2017 to 2018). With respect to the entire study: Deep quantitative profiling of the T cell receptor repertoire was used in the study to follow responses to a trivalent subunit inactivated influenza vaccine. The paper as a whole reports these results and caveats: The authors proposed that each seasonal influenza vaccination may bring in only a limited number of new T cells.

There are 15 amino acids in the CDR3, from cysteine to phenylalanine inclusive. The retained sequence is limited to the CDR3, 45 bases, with the frame set at the first base. CDR1 ENHRY and CDR2 SYGVKD are derived from the germline V gene. The V and J ends are trimmed by 0 bases and 0 bases, leaving 5 bases between them. In this sample, this clonotype turned up a few times. What this receptor recognizes is not known. The input lacks base qualities; no much larger clone sits a single base away. Libraries came from RT-PCR. Instrument on record: Illumina HiSeq 2500. TCRdb passed the public sequencing reads through fastp at Q25 and MiXCR, retaining productive beta sequences. When rows share a CDR3 protein, they turn into one entry using the most common DNA and genes. The sample table shows over 400,000 distinct CDR3 sequences, and over 9.5% are seen once. The ten most abundant clones make up about 12% of the sample.

Taken with the paper, the label for time point translates to: approximately 45 days after influenza vaccine administration. Sequenced material: PBMCs from blood, taken about 6 weeks after vaccination. This sequence originates from a man aged 45-65 years who received an inactivated influenza vaccine. Donor details come from another sample of the same person, matched by shared clones. The sequence joins TRBV10-3 to TRBJ1-4; no D gene can be assigned with confidence. This receptor carries the CDR3 CAISESRATNEKLFF. In nucleotides, the sequence is TGTGCCATCAGTGAGTCCCGGGCAACTAATGAAAAACTGTTTTTT.